This TCR beta chain was documented in a study of cytomegalovirus exposure and HLA in healthy donors. Study-level findings and limits: According to reports, the classifier identified cytomegalovirus status with high specificity and sensitivity.

Each of the donors was a healthy bone marrow donor. Germline-derived CDR1 and CDR2 are SGHAT and FQNNGV. The CDR3 length is 14 residues. Trimming at V came to 5 bases and at J to 4 bases, leaving 6 bases not matched to a gene. The PCR made use of 60 Vbeta and 13 Jbeta primers. Profiled with immunoSEQ multiplex PCR; TCRdb holds only in-frame clones, not every one. The data hold hundreds of thousands of clones, with 80% to 90% observed a single time. This clone appeared a few times. What it binds is unknown. The clonotype was recovered from a woman aged 18-29 years in good health and CMV-seronegative. The chain recombines TRBV11-2 with TRBJ2-7; TRBD1 matches 9 bases. Source material: PBMCs. CDR3 in DNA: TGTGCCAGCAGCACCGGGACAGGGACGTACGAGCAGTACTTC. The encoded protein is CASSTGTGTYEQYF.